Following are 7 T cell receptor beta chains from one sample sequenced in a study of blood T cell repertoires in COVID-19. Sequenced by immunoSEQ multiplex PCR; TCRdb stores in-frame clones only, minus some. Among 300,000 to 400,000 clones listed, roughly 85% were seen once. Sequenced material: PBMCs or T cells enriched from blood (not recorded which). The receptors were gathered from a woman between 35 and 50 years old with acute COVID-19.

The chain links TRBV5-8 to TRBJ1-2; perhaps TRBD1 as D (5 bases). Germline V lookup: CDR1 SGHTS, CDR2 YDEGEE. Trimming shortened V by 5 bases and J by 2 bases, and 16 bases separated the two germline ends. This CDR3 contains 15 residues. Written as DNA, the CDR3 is TGTGCCAGCAGTAGGAGCTTGCAGGGCAACTATGGCTACACCTTC. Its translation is CASSRSLQGNYGYTF.

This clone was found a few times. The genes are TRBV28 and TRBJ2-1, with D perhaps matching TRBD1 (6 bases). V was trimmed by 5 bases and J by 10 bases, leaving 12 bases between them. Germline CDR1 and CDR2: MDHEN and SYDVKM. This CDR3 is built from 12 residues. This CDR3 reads CASSVYRDEQFF. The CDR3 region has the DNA TGTGCCAGCAGTGTGTACAGGGACGAGCAGTTCTTC.

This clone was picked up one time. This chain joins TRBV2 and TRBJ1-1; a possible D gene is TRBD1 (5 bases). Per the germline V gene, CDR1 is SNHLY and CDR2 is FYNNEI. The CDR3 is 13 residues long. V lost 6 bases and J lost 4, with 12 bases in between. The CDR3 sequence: CASRGQGLTEAFF. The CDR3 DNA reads TGTGCCAGCAGGGGTCAGGGACTCACTGAAGCTTTCTTT.

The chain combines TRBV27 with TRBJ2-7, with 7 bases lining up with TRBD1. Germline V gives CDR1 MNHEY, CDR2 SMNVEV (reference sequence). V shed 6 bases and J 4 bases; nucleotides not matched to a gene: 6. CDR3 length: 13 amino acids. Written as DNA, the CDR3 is TGTGCCAGCAGAATCCCGGGACAGTACGAGCAGTACTTC. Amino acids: CASRIPGQYEQYF.

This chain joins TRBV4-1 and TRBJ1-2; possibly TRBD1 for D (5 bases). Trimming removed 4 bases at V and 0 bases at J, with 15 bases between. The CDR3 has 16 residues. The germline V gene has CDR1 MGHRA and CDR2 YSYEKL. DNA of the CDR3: TGCGCCAGCAGCCGAGGTACGACAGAAGCTAACTATGGCTACACCTTC. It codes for CASSRGTTEANYGYTF.

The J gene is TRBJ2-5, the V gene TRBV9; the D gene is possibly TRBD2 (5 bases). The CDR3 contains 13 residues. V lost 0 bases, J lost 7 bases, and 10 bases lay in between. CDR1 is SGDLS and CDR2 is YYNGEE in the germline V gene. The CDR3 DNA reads TGTGCCAGCAGCGTAGACCACGGAGGGACCCAGTACTTC. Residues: CASSVDHGGTQYF.

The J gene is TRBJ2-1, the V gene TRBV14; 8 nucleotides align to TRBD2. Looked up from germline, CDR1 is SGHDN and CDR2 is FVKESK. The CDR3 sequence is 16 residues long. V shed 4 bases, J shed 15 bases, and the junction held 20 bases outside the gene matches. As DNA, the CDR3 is TGTGCCAGCAGCCCCTACTCGGGACTAGGAGTAGAAGGTCGGTTCTTC. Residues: CASSPYSGLGVEGRFF.